This TCR beta chain was obtained from a study of response to subunit inactivated influenza vaccine. V lost 0 bases and J lost 8, with 10 bases in between. Germline lookup yields CDR1 SGHDN and CDR2 FVKESK. This CDR3 comprises 13 residues. MiXCR, run by TCRdb on the RT-PCR reads, gives a single entry per CDR3 protein. The sample records fewer than 800,000 distinct CDR3 sequences, more than 15% being singletons. This receptor was taken from a man in his forties or fifties who received an inactivated influenza vaccine. Source: PBMCs from blood, taken 12 days after vaccination. This chain uses TRBV14 with TRBJ1-2; the D gene is possibly TRBD1 (5 bases). CDR3: CASSQDTGAGYTF. The CDR3 nucleotides read TGTGCCAGCAGCCAAGATACCGGGGCCGGCTACACCTTC.